The clone carrying this TCR beta chain was seen more than once but under ten times. Its specificity is not known. V was trimmed by 5 bases and J by 6 bases, leaving 14 bases between them. The germline V gene has CDR1 SEHNR and CDR2 FQNEAQ (reference sequence). The CDR3 runs 14 residues. These data belong to a study of cytomegalovirus exposure and HLA in healthy donors. Findings and limits, study-wide: Researchers left out some V segments, among them TRBV6-2 and TRBV6-3, as indistinguishable.

The PCR contained 60 Vbeta and 13 Jbeta primers. Per the authors' pipeline: The count from a later analysis was tens of millions of unique TCR beta chains, around 11 million of them shared. Data came from immunoSEQ multiplex PCR; TCRdb stores just in-frame clones and leaves some out. The D gene and trimming were derived from the DNA, and the V and J assignments and clone size from that table. The sample lists about 120,000 clones, roughly 9% occurring once. The gene calls are TRBV7-9 and TRBJ1-5; tentative D call: TRBD1 (5 bases). Input material: PBMCs. The TCR comes from a woman aged 40 to 55 in good health and CMV-seropositive. CDR3 sequence (DNA): TGTGCCAGCAGCCCCGGGGGAGGGCCTCAGCCCCAGCATTTT. It specifies CASSPGGGPQPQHF.